The 29 T cell receptor beta chains presented below share a single source sample, sequenced in a study of T cells in Graves' hyperthyroidism and ophthalmopathy. TCR beta CDR3 sequences were amplified from RNA transcripts. The study used the HTBI primer set for a first-round RT-PCR of the TCR CDR3. TCRdb redid the calling of the multiplex PCR reads with MiXCR, one entry per CDR3 protein. The sample holds about 420,000 distinct CDR3 sequences, 15% to 19% seen once. The sample taken for sequencing was blood. Receptor source: a woman between 18 and 29 years old with Graves' hyperthyroidism.

V is TRBV7-3 and J is TRBJ2-2; D is undetermined. Trimming removed 3 bases from V and 1 base from J, with 6 bases in between. The CDR3 sequence is 14 residues long. Looked up from germline, CDR1 is SGHTA and CDR2 is FQGTGA. DNA for the CDR3: TGTGCCAGCAGCTTCGCAGAGAACACCGGGGAGCTGTTTTTT. Its translation: CASSFAENTGELFF.

This clonotype was recorded many times. The rearrangement links TRBV5-1 to TRBJ2-1; 10 nucleotides match TRBD2. Germline V gene sequence: CDR1 SGHRS, CDR2 YFSETQ. The CDR3 covers 13 residues. Losses at the gene ends were 2 bases for V and 14 bases for J; bases not matched to a gene: 7. The CDR3 spells CASSFSSGSAKFF. The CDR3 nucleotides are TGCGCCAGCAGCTTCTCTAGCGGGAGTGCTAAGTTCTTC.

In its sample, this clonotype was seen many times. The J gene is TRBJ2-2, the V gene TRBV3-1; D remains unclear. Trimming removed 3 bases from V and 3 bases from J, with 5 bases in between. The CDR3 has 13 amino acids. Germline V lookup: CDR1 LGHDT, CDR2 YNNKEL (reference sequence). The CDR3: CASSHPYTGELFF. The CDR3, as DNA: TGTGCCAGCAGCCATCCATACACCGGGGAGCTGTTTTTT.

The J gene is TRBJ1-1, the V gene TRBV29-1, with D possibly matching TRBD1 (6 bases). The germline CDR1 and CDR2 sequences are SQVTM and ANQGSEA. V dropped 8 bases and J dropped 1 base, with 11 bases sitting between them. CDR3 length: 12 residues. For the CDR3, the DNA is TGCAGCACGATAGGGGGGAACACTGAAGCTTTCTTT. Translated, it gives CSTIGGNTEAFF.

This clonotype was observed many times. The chain recombines TRBV7-8 with TRBJ1-5; D gene uncertain. This CDR3 region has 16 residues. CDR1 is SGHVS, CDR2 FQNEAQ, per germline. The V end was cut by 5 bases, the J end by 3 bases, with 17 bases between. The CDR3 here is CASSELGFTYNQPQHF. In nucleotides, the CDR3 is TGTGCCAGCAGCGAACTAGGGTTTACCTACAATCAGCCCCAGCATTTT.

This clonotype occurred many times. J is TRBJ2-1 and V is TRBV12-3 or TRBV12-4; 12 bases are shared with TRBD2. The J segment lost 8 bases and the V segment lost 3 bases, leaving 2 bases of the junction unmatched. CDR3 size: 14 residues. The CDR3 is CASSLTSGSHEQFF. The CDR3 DNA reads as TGTGCCAGCAGTTTGACTAGCGGGAGTCATGAGCAGTTCTTC.

This clonotype has at least ten counts. The chain recombines TRBV18 with TRBJ2-3; D possibly corresponds to TRBD2 (7 bases). Trimming shortened V by 3 bases and J by 3 bases, and 13 bases separated the two germline ends. Germline V CDR1 and CDR2: KGHSH, LQKENI. The CDR3 runs 15 residues. CDR3 amino acids: CASSPAGEGTDTQYF. Written as DNA, the CDR3 is TGTGCCAGCTCACCGGCAGGGGAGGGTACAGATACGCAGTATTTT.

This clonotype appeared many times. In DNA, the CDR3 is TGTGCCAGCAGTGCTGTGGACGGCTCCGAGCAGTACTTC. Protein: CASSAVDGSEQYF. This chain uses TRBV28 with TRBJ2-7; no clear D. This CDR3 comprises 13 residues. The germline V and J ends were trimmed by 5 bases and 6 bases, with 14 bases remaining between them. The germline CDR1 and CDR2 sequences are MDHEN and SYDVKM.

With respect to this clonotype: This may be a read error: a much more frequent sequence differs by one nucleotide. V gene TRBV20-1 combines with J gene TRBJ2-1; the match to TRBD2 covers 7 bases. The V segment lost 5 bases and the J segment 2 bases; nucleotides outside the gene matches: 15. This CDR3 is built from 17 residues. The germline V gene has CDR1 DFQATT and CDR2 SNEGSKA (reference sequence). The CDR3, as DNA: TGCAGTGCTCCTAGCCGGCGGGGGTCAGGTCCCTACAATGAGCAGTTCTTC. Its translation is CSAPSRRGSGPYNEQFF.

This clonotype was seen only a few times. This rearrangement joins TRBV12-5 to TRBJ2-5, with D uncertain. Between the trimmed V and J ends, which lost 2 bases and 1 base, there was a span of 17 bases. The CDR3 covers 17 residues. CDR1 is LGHNT, CDR2 FRNRAP, per germline. CDR3 residues: CASGLIRPGTSQETQYF. The CDR3 DNA reads TGTGCTAGTGGTTTGATCCGGCCAGGTACCTCCCAAGAGACCCAGTACTTC. The variable domain in full, with the rest retrieved from reference TRBV12-5 and TRBJ2-5, is DARVTQTPRHKVTEMGQEVTMRCQPILGHNTVFWYRQTMMQGLELLAYFRNRAPLDDSGMPKDRFSAEMPDATLATLKIQPSEPRDSAVYFCASGLIRPGTSQETQYFGPGTRLLVL.

This clonotype was detected many times. The chain carries TRBV11-2 and TRBJ2-4; D not resolved. CDR3 size: 14 residues. Deletions cut 6 bases from V and 0 bases from J, with 9 bases between. Germline-derived CDR1 and CDR2 are SGHAT and FQNNGV. The CDR3 bases are TGTGCCAGCAGGAGCCGTTTAGCCAAAAACATTCAGTACTTC. Its translation is CASRSRLAKNIQYF.

Ten or more counts support this clonotype. J is TRBJ1-1 and V is TRBV6-1; possibly TRBD1 for D (5 bases). V lost 4 bases and J lost 6, with 21 bases in between. Germline CDR1 MNHNS, CDR2 SASEGT. This CDR3 has 16 residues. CDR3 sequence: CASSAGTLGSTAEAFF. The CDR3 region has the DNA TGTGCCAGCAGTGCCGGGACGTTGGGGAGCACGGCTGAAGCTTTCTTT.

This clonotype came up many times. The chain couples TRBV20-1 to TRBJ1-5; 10 nucleotides agree with TRBD1. CDR1 is DFQATT, CDR2 SNEGSKA, per germline (reference sequence). The CDR3 is 16 residues long. The junction had 6 bases not matched to a gene; V was cut back by 0 bases and J by 4 bases. The CDR3 loop reads CSARDHGQGDNQPQHF. Here the CDR3 DNA reads TGCAGTGCTAGAGATCACGGACAGGGGGATAATCAGCCCCAGCATTTT.

This clonotype was observed at least ten times. The chain employs TRBV10-3 and TRBJ2-7, with no clear D. Germline-derived CDR1 and CDR2 are ENHRY and SYGVKD. There are 14 residues in the CDR3. V dropped 4 bases and J dropped 6 bases, with 16 bases sitting between them. The CDR3 DNA reads TGTGCCATCAGTGGGGCAGAGGTAATCTCCGAGCAGTACTTC. Translation: CAISGAEVISEQYF.

This clonotype showed up many times. This chain uses TRBV5-1 with TRBJ2-2; D is possibly TRBD2 (6 bases). Germline-derived CDR1 and CDR2 are SGHRS and YFSETQ. The CDR3 extends over 14 amino acids. The V gene lost 0 bases and the J gene lost 7 bases, with 10 bases spanning the gap. CDR3 in DNA: TGCGCCAGCAGCTTGGCTAGCGAAGTCGGGGAGCTGTTTTTT. It encodes CASSLASEVGELFF.

A note on this clonotype: Just one base apart from a much larger clone, this may be a read error. V is TRBV19 and J is TRBJ1-1; D ambiguous. Germline V gives CDR1 LNHDA, CDR2 SQIVND (reference sequence). The CDR3 sequence is 14 residues long. The CDR3 bases are TGTGCCAGTAGTAACCTTTGGGGAGACACTGAAGTTTTCTTT. This gives the protein CASSNLWGDTEVFF.

This clonotype was detected only a few times. The chain carries TRBV19 and TRBJ2-7; D possibly matches TRBD1 or TRBD2 (5 bases each). This CDR3 is built from 15 residues. V was cut by 6 bases and J by 0 bases, with 15 bases left in between. In germline, CDR1 is LNHDA, CDR2 SQIVND (reference sequence). In nucleotides, the CDR3 is TGTGCCAGTAGCCGGGCCGGGACGAACTCCTACGAGCAGTACTTC. Amino acid sequence: CASSRAGTNSYEQYF.

This clonotype came up many times. J is TRBJ1-2 and V is TRBV6-1; perhaps TRBD1 as D (5 bases). The CDR3 is made up of 15 amino acids. The germline V gene encodes CDR1 MNHNS and CDR2 SASEGT. V was cut by 6 bases and J by 8 bases, with 22 bases left in between. The CDR3 DNA sequence: TGTGCCAGCAGGGGGGGGGGACTCCCCCCGGGGGGCTACACCTTC. It codes for CASRGGGLPPGGYTF.

The genes are TRBV4-2 and TRBJ2-4; 10 nucleotides line up with TRBD1. The CDR3 runs to 16 residues. Per germline, CDR1 LGHNA and CDR2 YNFKEQ. V lost 0 bases and J lost 8; bases outside the gene matches: 7. The CDR3, as DNA: TGTGCCAGCAGCCAAGAGGGACAGGGGCTAAGGGACATTCAGTACTTC. Protein: CASSQEGQGLRDIQYF.

There are many counts of this clonotype. The chain carries TRBV11-2 and TRBJ2-5, with 12 bases fitting TRBD2. CDR3 length: 16 residues. J was trimmed by 7 bases and V by 0 bases; bases with no gene match: 6. Germline V lookup: CDR1 SGHAT, CDR2 FQNNGV. DNA of the CDR3: TGTGCCAGCAGCTTAGATGGGGCTAGCGGGAGGGGGACCCAGTACTTC. The encoded protein is CASSLDGASGRGTQYF.

This clonotype appeared many times. This chain uses TRBV28 with TRBJ1-2; maybe TRBD1 (6 bases). With 6 bases removed from V and 1 base from J, the gap between germline ends came to 18 bases. The length of the CDR3 is 16 residues. Germline loops: CDR1 MDHEN, CDR2 SYDVKM. CDR3 nucleotides: TGTGCCAGCAGAGGGGGGGGGGGCGAAGGTAACTATGGCTACACCTTC. Protein: CASRGGGGEGNYGYTF.

Ten or more counts support this clonotype. The chain combines TRBV11-2 with TRBJ1-2; possible D gene TRBD1, 6 bases. Germline V gene sequence: CDR1 SGHAT, CDR2 FQNNGV. Trimming shortened V by 7 bases and J by 8 bases, and 17 bases separated the two germline ends. The length of the CDR3 is 13 residues. As DNA, the CDR3 is TGTGCCAGCACCCCGGGGCAGGGGAGAGGCTACACCTTC. It is translated as CASTPGQGRGYTF.

At least ten counts were recorded for this clonotype. The gene calls are TRBV5-1 and TRBJ2-3; D not certain. CDR3 length equals 14 residues. The V gene lost 0 bases and the J gene lost 0 bases, with 5 bases spanning the gap. The V gene's germline CDR1 is SGHRS and CDR2 YFSETQ. The CDR3 DNA is TGCGCCAGCAGCTTGGGATCAAGCACAGATACGCAGTATTTT. This encodes CASSLGSSTDTQYF.

This clonotype was recorded at least ten times. This rearrangement joins TRBV11-3 to TRBJ1-2, with 7 positions matching TRBD1. The CDR3 is 14 amino acids. Per germline, CDR1 SGHNT and CDR2 YENEEA. The V gene end was trimmed by 2 bases and the J gene end by 6 bases; junction bases not matched to a gene: 6. The CDR3: CASSLKRGLDGYTF. The CDR3 nucleotides read TGTGCCAGCAGCTTAAAGAGGGGGCTGGATGGCTACACCTTC.

This clonotype was detected a few times. This rearrangement joins TRBV28 to TRBJ1-2; TRBD1 agrees at 7 bases. The V segment lost 6 bases and the J segment 4 bases; nucleotides outside the gene matches: 8. CDR1 is MDHEN and CDR2 is SYDVKM in the germline V gene. The CDR3 length is 14 residues. The CDR3 reads CASRFRSGGYGYTF. The CDR3 nucleotides read TGTGCCAGCAGGTTCCGGTCAGGGGGCTATGGCTACACCTTC.

This clonotype was recorded only once. V and J are TRBV15 and TRBJ2-7, with 8 nucleotides matching TRBD2. Germline trimming cut 3 bases from V and 3 bases from J; bases unmatched to any gene: 4. Germline V gene lookup returns CDR1 LNHNV and CDR2 YYDKDF (reference sequence). The CDR3 extends over 14 amino acids. Written as DNA, the CDR3 is TGTGCCACCAGCAGCGATGGGACTAGCTACGAGCAGTACTTC. This translates into CATSSDGTSYEQYF.

This clonotype has a count of ten or more. The chain couples TRBV6-1 to TRBJ2-5, with 9 positions matching TRBD1. Germline trimming cut 4 bases from V and 3 bases from J; bases unmatched to any gene: 6. The V gene's germline CDR1 is MNHNS and CDR2 SASEGT. The CDR3 runs to 15 residues. The DNA of the CDR3 is TGTGCCAGCAGTGGCACCGGGACAGGGAAAGAGACCCAGTACTTC. Its translation is CASSGTGTGKETQYF.

This clonotype was seen many times. J is TRBJ1-5 and V is TRBV12-3 or TRBV12-4; TRBD1 is a possible D gene (6 bases). CDR3 length equals 16 residues. With 6 bases removed from V and 3 bases from J, the gap between germline ends came to 18 bases. This CDR3 reads CASSSKDRRFNQPQHF. The DNA for the CDR3 is TGTGCCAGCAGCTCAAAAGACAGGCGATTCAATCAGCCCCAGCATTTT.

This clonotype was seen many times. J is TRBJ2-5 and V is TRBV28, with 9 nucleotides matching TRBD1. This CDR3 has 16 amino acids. V trimming: 1 base; J trimming: 4 bases; junction bases outside the gene matches: 7. Germline V lookup: CDR1 MDHEN, CDR2 SYDVKM. This CDR3 is CASSLYRGQFGETQYF. CDR3 DNA sequence: TGTGCCAGCAGTTTATACAGGGGGCAGTTCGGAGAGACCCAGTACTTC.